The clone carrying this T cell receptor (beta chain) was counted at least ten times. Germline CDR1 SGHTA, CDR2 FQGNSA. With 5 bases clipped from V and 1 base from J, the junction kept 5 bases outside the gene matches. The CDR3 has 15 amino acids. TCRdb recomputed calls from the RT-PCR reads with MiXCR, one row per CDR3 protein. The sample gives more than 550,000 distinct CDR3 sequences, approximately 15% of which show up once; roughly 3.6% is in the top ten. This receptor was taken from a female donor in good health, serving as a healthy control. The chain combines TRBV7-2 with TRBJ2-3, with 8 bases identical to TRBD1. The sample consisted of memory CD4+ T cells from blood. DNA of the CDR3: TGTGCCAGCAGCGCCTCGACAGGGGGCACAGATACGCAGTATTTT. This codes for CASSASTGGTDTQYF.